This T cell receptor (beta chain) was found in a study of Ad26.COV2.S vaccination and SARS-CoV-2 variants. A few counts support this clone. Treatment specified: about 20 received Ad26.COV2.S at low or high dose, single or two shots; 5 received placebo; per-sample allocation not given. Repertoires come from day 63 after the first vaccine or placebo injection. CDR3 length: 16 residues. V lost 0 bases to trimming and J lost 4 bases; unmatched junction nucleotides: 10. CDR1 and CDR2 (germline): SGHRS, YFSETQ. Repertoires were generated with immunoSEQ multiplex PCR, while TCRdb's copy carries only in-frame clones and drops some. The sample carries about 460,000 clones, roughly nine tenths recorded once.

The sample consisted of peripheral blood, taken in a trial of Ad26.COV2.S vaccine versus placebo. The TCR comes from a person between 18 and 65 years old who received the Ad26.COV2.S COVID-19 vaccine or a placebo. The chain has TRBV5-1 and TRBJ2-7; 7 bases map to TRBD2. The CDR3 sequence: CASSLARGEGRYEQYF. The DNA of the CDR3 is TGCGCCAGCAGCTTGGCCCGCGGGGAGGGTCGGTACGAGCAGTACTTC.